The sequence of this T cell receptor beta chain was determined in a study of response to subunit inactivated influenza vaccine. Regarding the study as a whole: A suggestion made by the authors is that each seasonal influenza vaccination recruits few new T cells.

TCRdb itself ran the RT-PCR reads through MiXCR, one entry per CDR3 protein. The data hold more than 400,000 distinct CDR3 sequences, with more than 7% observed a single time. On this clonotype: Its antigen remains unidentified.

The CDR3 is made up of 17 amino acids. CDR1 and CDR2 from the germline V gene are LGHDT and YNNKEL (reference sequence). V lost 5 bases and J 0 bases, leaving 17 bases between the germline ends. The gene calls are TRBV3-1 and TRBJ1-3, with a tentative D call TRBD1 (6 bases). This TCR was sampled from a man in his fifties or sixties who received an inactivated influenza vaccine. The sample in question was PBMCs from blood, obtained around 25 months after vaccination. The CDR3 bases are TGTGCCAGCAGCGGGCGGACAGAAGCCTCCTCTGGAAACACCATATATTTT. Protein product: CASSGRTEASSGNTIYF. Full variable domain (missing parts from reference TRBV3-1 and TRBJ1-3): DTAVSQTPKYLVTQMGNDKSIKCEQNLGHDTMYWYKQDSKKFLKIMFSYNNKELIINETVPNRFSPKSPDKAHLNLHINSLELGDSAVYFCASSGRTEASSGNTIYFGEGSWLTVV.